This T cell receptor beta chain was captured by sequencing in a study of cytomegalovirus exposure and HLA in healthy donors (dated by TCRdb to about 2017). Regarding the study in general: According to an earlier analysis of 550 to 700 of the donors, roughly 180 million T cells yielded 120 million or so unique TCR beta sequences and around 300 Gb of sequence data. On average, roughly 250,000 unique TCR beta nucleotide sequences were sequenced per donor among a few hundred genotyped donors of the cohort, with about 17% of those sequences being non-productive. In an earlier analysis of 550 to 700 of the donors, high-throughput TCR beta sequencing was used to judge whether each TCR beta V gene segment behaved as functional or pseudogenic. The later analysis used no new phenotypic data to find candidate immune exposures, relying instead on TCR beta sequences and their occurrence across donors. Genome-wide SNP genotypes for about 60% of the roughly 700 donors were used in a later genetic analysis, which treated that subset as a discovery cohort. Of the 398 genotyped donors, about 84% fell in the genetic ancestry cluster associated with self-reported Caucasian donors. Using immunosequencing, the study profiled T cell repertoires from fewer than 700 subjects and related those repertoires to cytomegalovirus serostatus. The study aimed to test whether signatures of past pathogen exposure could be identified by cataloging public T cell receptors. In addition to the first cohort of around 670 subjects, a separate validation cohort of about 120 different subjects was used. The study combined high-throughput TCR immunosequencing, statistical association of individual TCRs with disease status, and machine learning to predict cytomegalovirus infection status. Both class I and class II loci were covered by HLA typing, at four-digit resolution. Donor age, sex, ethnicity and CMV serostatus were collected together with the repertoire data. A later analysis re-examined previously published TCR beta repertoires from over 500 donors and added high-resolution HLA genotyping to investigate patterns of TCR occurrence. An early release covering around 630 HLA-typed donors comprised about 300 gigabases of sequencing data and approximately 80 million unique TCR sequences. All discovery cohort repertoires had been generated on a single sequencing platform. Four to six DR-DQ haplotypes were handled as single units for association and clustering, since linkage in the cohort was strong. Typing coverage differed by locus: A, B, C, DRB1 and DQB1 were typed in roughly 620-630 donors, DQA1 in 500 to 550, DPA1 in 600 to 610, and DPB1 in roughly 450. On the study overall, not on this receptor specifically: A total of fewer than 200 TCR beta chains were listed by the study as associated with cytomegalovirus. An earlier analysis of 450 to 750 of the donors showed that most TCR beta V segments appeared in productive rearrangements either about 90% or about 30% of the time, which broadly matched IMGT annotations. An association between a missense DCLRE1C variant and V-gene and J-gene trimming of TCR beta chains was found in a later genetic analysis and replicated in an independent cohort. Cytomegalovirus status was reported to be diagnosed by the classifier with high specificity and sensitivity in both the original and validation cohorts. Roughly uniform sequencing depth across donors was assumed in presence/absence analyses, although this assumption may not hold. Fewer than 20 rarely observed V segments, including chromosome 9 orphons, were excluded from the earlier analysis of several hundred of the donors because counts were too low. Compared with the approximately 670-donor mean, donors in an Asian-associated ancestry cluster had fewer N-insertions in productive TCRs, according to a later genetic analysis. When HLA alleles, especially DR and DQ, strongly co-occurred, TCR associations were difficult to assign to individual alleles. A later analysis found that most CMV-associated TCR beta chains appeared HLA-restricted, with HLA associations seemingly driven largely by CMV exposure. Correlated functional status among segregating V segments might be attributable to linkage disequilibrium, but an unknown experimental factor could not be ruled out. In a later analysis, the rate of TCR association differed among HLA loci, with DRB1 alleles having the most associated TCRs and HLA-C alleles having the fewest. A later analysis associated 16,951 TCR beta sequences with specific HLA alleles at a false discovery rate of 0.05. Because HLA typing was missing for some donors at each locus, association tests included only the typed subset. A few of the identified cytomegalovirus-associated TCR beta chains were confirmed in vitro to be specific for cytomegalovirus antigens. Most TCR sequences were seen in very few donors, while some public TCRs were found in many individuals. This cohort had only TCR beta chains sequenced, and the lack of alpha or paired-chain data limited which features could be detected. The 87-base-pair reads could not distinguish some IMGT-functional V segments, including TRBV6-2 and TRBV6-3, so those segments were excluded. The authors suggested that the approach could potentially be extended to other disease states and immunological phenotypes. A later analysis reported that several top co-occurrence clusters appeared linked to parvovirus B19, influenza, CMV and Epstein-Barr virus. A further reported finding was that TCR beta sequences accurately predicted the HLA-A and HLA-B alleles for most subjects in the first cohort. The only immune exposure information available for the cohort was CMV serostatus. In a later analysis, HLA-associated TCR beta chains were found to be more clonally expanded and to have lower generation probabilities than equally common non-associated chains. A group of highly shared sequence variants was considered likely to be a technical artifact of the sequencing pipeline.

Deletion took 2 bases off V and 3 bases off J, with a span of 11 bases between the germline ends. The CDR3 goes from the cysteine to the phenylalanine over 15 residues. CDR3 DNA only is kept here, 45 bases in frame from base 1. Reading the germline V gene gives CDR1 SGHVS and CDR2 FQNEAQ. Worth noting for this clone: It lacks a known antigen. One base away there is no much larger clone; base qualities are not given.

The receptor library was made with the immunoSEQ multiplex PCR assay. For the multiplex PCR, a mixture combining 60 forward primers for TCR Vbeta segments and 13 reverse primers for TCR Jbeta segments was used. A multiplex PCR assay on genomic DNA amplified the CDR3 region of rearranged TCR beta genes. The amplified TCR beta libraries were sequenced on the Illumina HiSeq System as 87-base-pair reads. On the authors' methods: A later analysis tallied around 87 million unique TCR beta chains across the 666 repertoires, and approximately 9.9 million of those chains were shared by two or more donors. Raw reads were error-corrected and collapsed into unique sequences with a nearest-neighbor algorithm that merged closely related sequences to remove PCR and sequencing errors. To assign V, D and J gene segments, CDR3 sequences were aligned to IMGT reference sequences. Each retained sequence needed at least a six-nucleotide match to both a V gene segment and a J gene segment. Rearrangements were classified as productive when the CDR3 lacked stop codons and remained in frame with V and J, and all other rearrangements were classified as non-productive. Following IMGT convention, CDR3 was defined as the stretch from the second conserved V-encoded cysteine up to the conserved J-encoded phenylalanine. Sequences without an unambiguous match to a single V gene segment were excluded from the earlier analysis of about 630 of the donors. In an earlier analysis of around 600 of the donors, V segments were called functional above 56.7% productive rearrangements and were called segregating when the between-donor standard deviation exceeded 5%. A statistical classification framework was built to diagnose cytomegalovirus status from the catalog of TCR beta chain sequences. In a later analysis, V and J genes were assigned by comparing TCR nucleotide sequences against IMGT/GENE-DB human TR gene sequences. A later analysis assigned CDR3 sequences and most-parsimonious VDJ recombination scenarios with the TCRdist pipeline. In a later analysis, each TCR beta chain was defined by its CDR3 amino acid sequence together with its V-gene family, and reads lacking a unique V-gene family were excluded. To address suspected cross-contamination and a sequencing artifact, a later analysis removed 450 to 700 highly shared, low-generation-probability nucleotide sequences. A later analysis calculated a clonal expansion index for each public chain from normalized within-repertoire ranks of inferred template counts. Generation probabilities in a later analysis came from a VDJ recombination model fitted to out-of-frame rearrangements, and those results were checked against IGoR. In a later analysis, hypergeometric tests were used to score TCR-TCR, TCR-HLA and TCR-CMV co-occurrence, with a repertoire-size bias correction applied to TCR pairs. In a later analysis, false discovery rates were estimated by permuting HLA or CMV assignments 20 times. A later analysis grouped co-occurring TCRs with DBSCAN, adding TCRdist sequence similarity when clustering within HLA-allele-positive subsets. For co-occurrence clustering, repertoires with fewer than 30,000 or more than 120,000 public chains were excluded, along with five or six repertoires with anomalous nucleotide sharing. TCRdb took over this immuneACCESS table, retaining in-frame rearrangements with V and J assigned. Such tables are incomplete; in checked studies, under half of the missing clones stem from an unresolved V gene, and the remainder is unexplained. V and J calls plus clone size are reproduced from that table; the DNA served to infer D and trimming. The sample yields tens of thousands of clones; over 75% were counted once. The ten largest clones add up to 5.5% to 7% of the sample.

The cohort consisted of more than 650 healthy bone marrow donors. Cohort members were all nominally healthy when sampled, although unrecorded immune exposures were likely present. The donor was CMV seronegative and belonged to the group of 380 or so seronegative cohort members. A peripheral blood sample was provided by each donor, and peripheral blood mononuclear cells were used for TCR beta sequencing. The Qiagen DNeasy Blood Extraction Kit was used to extract genomic DNA from the blood cell samples. The sample was PBMCs. Rearrangement joined TRBV7-8 to TRBJ2-1; the best D guess is TRBD2, with 5 bases matching. The sequence came from a male donor in good health and CMV-seronegative. Here is the DNA: TGTGCCAGCAGCTTAAATCGGGGTTTCTACAATGAGCAGTTCTTC. Its amino acids are CASSLNRGFYNEQFF.